One and the same sample provided the 11 T cell receptor beta chains below, sequenced in a study of T cell responses to AZD1222 COVID-19 vaccine. Some clones are missing from TCRdb's copy, which holds only in-frame ones; the method was immunoSEQ multiplex PCR. The data contain 120,000 to 150,000 clones, more than 70% of them singletons. Sequences were derived from peripheral blood, sampled on day 0 of AZD1222 vaccination. The receptors derive from an adult in good health.

This sequence joins TRBV19 and TRBJ1-1; possibly TRBD1 for D (5 bases). Trimming shortened V by 10 bases and J by 1 base, and 19 bases separated the two germline ends. Germline CDR1 LNHDA, CDR2 SQIVND (reference sequence). The CDR3 is made up of 15 amino acids. The CDR3 DNA reads TGTGCCACTAACCACAGGCGGGGCCAGAACACTGAAGCTTTCTTT. This encodes CATNHRRGQNTEAFF.

The chain joins TRBV5-1 to TRBJ2-5; 8 bases fit TRBD1. The CDR3 extends over 16 amino acids. CDR1 is SGHRS, CDR2 YFSETQ, per germline. V gave up 7 bases and J gave up 3 bases; unmatched junction bases: 14. CDR3 nucleotide sequence: TGCGCCAGCCAGATACGGGGGACAGGAGGCGAAGAGACCCAGTACTTC. Its protein product is CASQIRGTGGEETQYF.

The chain uses TRBV24-1 and TRBJ2-3; a weak D match, TRBD2 (6 bases). Germline loops: CDR1 KGHDR, CDR2 SFDVKD. The CDR3 sequence is 16 residues long. V was cut by 1 base and J by 1 base, with 11 bases left in between. The CDR3 region is CATSDFRGVGTDTQYF. The DNA of the CDR3 is TGTGCCACCAGTGATTTTCGCGGGGTTGGCACAGATACGCAGTATTTT.

The CDR3 region has the DNA TGTGCCAGCAGCCGAACGGTGGCGAACACTGAAGCTTTCTTT. This encodes CASSRTVANTEAFF. This chain uses TRBV3-1 (or the pseudogene TRBV3-2) with TRBJ1-1; D is unresolved. Trimming cost V 4 bases and J 1 base, with 10 bases left between them. Germline assignment: CDR1 LGHDT and CDR2 YNNKEL (reference sequence). This CDR3 has 14 residues.

This sequence joins TRBV2 and TRBJ1-1; D remains ambiguous. This CDR3 is 13 amino acids long. Trimming took off 4 bases at V and 7 bases at J, with 13 bases between the two ends. Germline CDR1 reads SNHLY; CDR2 reads FYNNEI. Here the CDR3 reads CASSVLGNLEAFF. The CDR3 DNA reads as TGTGCCAGCAGTGTATTAGGAAACCTTGAAGCTTTCTTT.

The chain employs TRBV6-5 and TRBJ2-5, with TRBD1 matching over 8 bases. In germline, CDR1 is MNHEY, CDR2 SVGAGI. The CDR3 loop spans 16 amino acids. Trimming cost V 4 bases and J 4 bases; bases outside gene matches: 11. DNA for the CDR3: TGTGCCAGCAGTTGGGGGACAGGAAGTTTGGGAGAGACCCAGTACTTC. This encodes CASSWGTGSLGETQYF.

This sequence joins TRBV2 and TRBJ2-7; TRBD1 matches 10 bases. The germline V gene encodes CDR1 SNHLY and CDR2 FYNNEI. Trimming took 8 bases from V and 3 from J; bases not matched to a gene: 1. The CDR3 runs to 12 residues. CDR3 nucleotides: TGTGCCAGCGGGACAGGGGTCTACGAGCAGTACTTC. It codes for CASGTGVYEQYF.

This chain uses TRBV12-3 or TRBV12-4 with TRBJ1-2; 8 bases line up with TRBD1. The CDR3 covers 13 residues. Trimming cost V 4 bases and J 3 bases; bases outside gene matches: 1. Here the CDR3 reads CASSSQGDYGYTF. CDR3 DNA: TGTGCCAGCAGTTCACAGGGGGACTATGGCTACACCTTC.

The gene calls are TRBV7-9 and TRBJ1-2; D is undetermined. Trimming took off 3 bases at V and 3 bases at J, with 14 bases between the two ends. In germline, CDR1 is SEHNR, CDR2 FQNEAQ (reference sequence). The CDR3 length is 15 residues. The DNA of the CDR3 is TGTGCCAGCAGCTTTCCCGAGGGATCAGACTATGGCTACACCTTC. Its translation: CASSFPEGSDYGYTF. Full variable domain (outside the CDR3, taken from reference TRBV7-9 and TRBJ1-2): DTGVSQNPRHKITKRGQNVTFRCDPISEHNRLYWYRQTLGQGPEFLTYFQNEAQLEKSRLLSDRFSAERPKGSFSTLEIQRTEQGDSAMYLCASSFPEGSDYGYTFGSGTRLTVV.

The J gene is TRBJ2-7, the V gene TRBV11-2, with 8 bases fitting TRBD1. With 5 bases clipped from V and 5 bases from J, the junction kept 11 bases outside the gene matches. The CDR3 extends over 15 amino acids. Germline assignment: CDR1 SGHAT and CDR2 FQNNGV. In DNA form, the CDR3 reads TGTGCCAGCAGCCCAAGGGCAGGGGGCCAAAACGAGCAGTACTTC. Translated, it gives CASSPRAGGQNEQYF.

J is TRBJ2-1 and V is TRBV19, with D perhaps matching TRBD2 (6 bases). The V and J ends lost 1 base and 10 bases respectively, with 14 bases between them. The CDR3 spans 14 residues. Germline assignment: CDR1 LNHDA and CDR2 SQIVND (reference sequence). CDR3 nucleotides: TGTGCCAGTAGTATAGGTGGCGGACTAAGAGAGCAGTTCTTC. It yields the protein CASSIGGGLREQFF.